This T cell receptor beta chain originates from a study of T cell changes during pregnancy in multiple sclerosis (dated by TCRdb to 2018 to 2020). As for the study more broadly: In women with multiple sclerosis, the researchers looked at how the T cell repertoire shifted as pregnancy progressed.

The CDR3 numbers 15 residues from cysteine through phenylalanine. Of the read, only the CDR3 DNA is kept; its 45 bases are in frame from base 1. The library was generated by the immunoSEQ multiplex PCR assay. This is the immuneACCESS table as TCRdb keeps it, with only in-frame sequences that have V and J called. A part of the clones is gone; compared with another copy, unresolved V genes explain less than half, and the rest is unexplained. The sample table contains about 53,000 clones; only one count was recorded for nearly 95% of them. The ten largest clones take up less than 0.6% of the sample. Concerning this clone: What antigen it recognizes has not been identified. No much larger clone is present one base from it, and per-base qualities are unavailable.

The sequence was obtained from a female donor with multiple sclerosis, enrolled in a pregnancy study. This specimen was CD4+ T cells from peripheral blood mononuclear cells, taken in the third trimester of pregnancy. Here the chain combines TRBV21-1 and TRBJ1-1; TRBD1 is the table's D call and was not checked against the DNA. TRBV21-1 is a pseudogene locus. The base sequence is TGTGCCAGCAGCAAAGACAGGGAAAGAAACACTGAAGCTTTCTTT. It is translated as CASSKDRERNTEAFF.